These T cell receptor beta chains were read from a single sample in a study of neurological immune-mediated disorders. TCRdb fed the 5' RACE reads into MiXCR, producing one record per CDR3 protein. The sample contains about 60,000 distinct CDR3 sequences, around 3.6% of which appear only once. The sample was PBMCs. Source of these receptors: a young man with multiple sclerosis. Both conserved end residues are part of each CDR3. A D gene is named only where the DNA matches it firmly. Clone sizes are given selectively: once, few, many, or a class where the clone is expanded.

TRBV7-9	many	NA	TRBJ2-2	TGTGCCAGCAGCCGAGGGCGGGCTACGAACACCGGGGAGCTGTTTTTT	CASSRGRATNTGELFF
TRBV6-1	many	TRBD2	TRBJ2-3	TGTGCCAGCAGCGCCTCCCAACTAGCGGGGGTGACAGATACGCAGTATTTT	CASSASQLAGVTDTQYF
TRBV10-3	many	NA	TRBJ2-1	TGTGCCATCACCGAAAGAGGCCCCCCGGATGAGCAGTTCTTC	CAITERGPPDEQFF
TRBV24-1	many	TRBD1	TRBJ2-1	TGTGCCACCAGTGCCATGGACAGGGATGGTAACAATGAGCAGTTCTTC	CATSAMDRDGNNEQFF
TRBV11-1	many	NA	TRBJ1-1	TGTGCCAGCAGCCCCGCAGCCTTCAACACTGAAGCTTTCTTT	CASSPAAFNTEAFF
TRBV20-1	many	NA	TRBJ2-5	TGCAGTGCTAGAGATCTAGGGGTAGAGACCCAGTACTTC	CSARDLGVETQYF
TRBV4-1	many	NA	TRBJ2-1	TGCGCCAGCAGCCTCCGAGCGGTCGTGGCGTCCTACAATGAGCAGTTCTTC	CASSLRAVVASYNEQFF
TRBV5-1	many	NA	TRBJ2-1	TGCGCCAGCAGCTTGGGAAGGGCCAAGCAGTTCTTC	CASSLGRAKQFF
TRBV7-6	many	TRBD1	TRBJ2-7	TGTGCCAGCAGCCAGGGGACAGGGACCTACGAGCAGTACTTC	CASSQGTGTYEQYF
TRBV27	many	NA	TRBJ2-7	TGTGCCACCCCTAACAGGTCCGACGAGCAGTACTTC	CATPNRSDEQYF
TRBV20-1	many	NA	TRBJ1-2	TGCAGTGCTAGGGGACTCTCCTATGGCTACACCTTC	CSARGLSYGYTF
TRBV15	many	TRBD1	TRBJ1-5	TGTGCCACCAGCAGCCCCGACAGGGCCGAGGGGCAGCCCCAGCATTTT	CATSSPDRAEGQPQHF
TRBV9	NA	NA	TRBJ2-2	TGTGCCAGCATGCGAGCGGGTGGACCCGGGGAGCTGTTTTTT	CASMRAGGPGELFF
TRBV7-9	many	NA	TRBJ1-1	TGTGCCAGCAGCTTCAAGGGGACTGAAGCTTTCTTT	CASSFKGTEAFF
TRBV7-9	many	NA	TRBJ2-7	TGTGCCAGCAGCCCCACGTCGGGGGATTACGAGCAGTACTTC	CASSPTSGDYEQYF
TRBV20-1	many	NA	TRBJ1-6	TGCAGTGCTAGAGAGGTGGGGTCACCCCTCCACTTT	CSAREVGSPLHF
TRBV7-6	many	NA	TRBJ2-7	TGTGCCAGCAGCTTAAGCGGGTCCTACGAGCAGTACTTC	CASSLSGSYEQYF
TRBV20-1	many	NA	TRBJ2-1	TGCAGTGCTGAACCAGGGGCCAGCTACAATGAGCAGTTCTTC	CSAEPGASYNEQFF
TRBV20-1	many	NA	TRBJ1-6	TGCAGTGCTAGAGATCCCAGTGGAGGGGAGGCTTCACCCCTCCACTTT	CSARDPSGGEASPLHF
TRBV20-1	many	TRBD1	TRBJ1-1	TGCAGTGCTAAGGTCGCAGGGGGCGCAAGGACTGAAGCTTTCTTT	CSAKVAGGARTEAFF
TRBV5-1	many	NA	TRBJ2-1	TGCGCCAGCAGCCCGGGACAACTTTACAATGAGCAGTTCTTC	CASSPGQLYNEQFF
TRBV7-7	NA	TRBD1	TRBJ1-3	TGTGCCAGCAGCTTAGCTGACAGGGGGCTCAGCTCTGGAAACACCATATATTTT	CASSLADRGLSSGNTIYF
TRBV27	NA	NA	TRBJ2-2	TGTGCCAGCAGTCCGTCCTGGGCGGACGGGGAGCTGTTTTTT	CASSPSWADGELFF
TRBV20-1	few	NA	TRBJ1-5	TGCAGTGTCCTCGGTAGCAATCAGCCCCAGCATTTT	CSVLGSNQPQHF
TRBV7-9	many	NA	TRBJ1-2	TGTGCCAGCAGCCCCTCCGGGACCTACTATGGCTACACCTTC	CASSPSGTYYGYTF